This note documents a single T cell receptor (beta chain) sequence. The data belong to a study of blood T cell repertoires in COVID-19. Original handling: Estimated nucleated cell counts came from reference gene primer amplification. Assay used: immunoSEQ multiplex PCR; TCRdb lists only in-frame clones, some missing. That table supplies the V and J calls and clone size; D and trimming were determined from the DNA. Of about 190,000 clones in the sample, about 81% were seen once. Donors in Cohort 3 who had recovered were those with two negative PCRs, healthcare professional clearance, or resolution of their symptoms. Source material: PBMCs or T cells enriched from blood (not recorded which). The source of this sequence is a woman aged 25 to 39 who had recovered from COVID-19.

CDR3: CASGLSYNEQFF. For the CDR3, the DNA is TGCGCCAGCGGACTATCGTACAATGAGCAGTTCTTC. This rearrangement joins TRBV5-1 to TRBJ2-1, with TRBD2 as a possible D gene (6 bases). The CDR3 consists of 12 residues. Trimming cost V 7 bases and J 4 bases, with 9 bases left between them. CDR1 SGHRS and CDR2 YFSETQ come from the germline V gene.